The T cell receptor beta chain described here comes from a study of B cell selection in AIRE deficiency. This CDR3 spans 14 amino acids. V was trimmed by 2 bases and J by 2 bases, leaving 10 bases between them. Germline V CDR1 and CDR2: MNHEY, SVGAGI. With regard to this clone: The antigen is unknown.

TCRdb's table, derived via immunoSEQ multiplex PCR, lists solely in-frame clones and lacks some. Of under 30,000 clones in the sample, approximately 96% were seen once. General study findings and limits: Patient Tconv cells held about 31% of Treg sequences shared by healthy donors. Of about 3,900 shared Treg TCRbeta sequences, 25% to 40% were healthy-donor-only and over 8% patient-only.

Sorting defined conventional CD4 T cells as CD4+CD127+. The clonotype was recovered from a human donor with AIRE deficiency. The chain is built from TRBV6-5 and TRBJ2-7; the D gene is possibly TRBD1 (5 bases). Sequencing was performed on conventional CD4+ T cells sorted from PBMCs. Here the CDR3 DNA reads TGTGCCAGCAGTTACCTCGCAGGGACCTACGAGCAGTACTTC. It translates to CASSYLAGTYEQYF.